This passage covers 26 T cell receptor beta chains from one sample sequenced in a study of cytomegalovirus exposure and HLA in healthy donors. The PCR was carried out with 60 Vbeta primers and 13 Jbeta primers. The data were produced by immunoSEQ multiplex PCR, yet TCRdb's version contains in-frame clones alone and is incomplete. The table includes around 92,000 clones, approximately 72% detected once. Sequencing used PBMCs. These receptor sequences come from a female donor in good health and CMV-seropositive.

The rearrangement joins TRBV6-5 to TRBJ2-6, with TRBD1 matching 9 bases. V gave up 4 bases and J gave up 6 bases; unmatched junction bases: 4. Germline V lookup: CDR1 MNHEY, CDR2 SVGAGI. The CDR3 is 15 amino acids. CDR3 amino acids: CASSLGQGEANVLTF. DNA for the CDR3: TGTGCCAGCAGTTTGGGACAGGGAGAGGCCAACGTCCTGACTTTC.

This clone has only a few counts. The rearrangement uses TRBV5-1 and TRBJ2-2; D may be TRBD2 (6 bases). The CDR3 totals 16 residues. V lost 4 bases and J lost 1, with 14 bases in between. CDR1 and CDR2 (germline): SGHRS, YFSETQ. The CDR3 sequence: CASSGVGGRNTGELFF. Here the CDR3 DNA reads TGCGCCAGCAGCGGAGTCGGGGGACGGAACACCGGGGAGCTGTTTTTT.

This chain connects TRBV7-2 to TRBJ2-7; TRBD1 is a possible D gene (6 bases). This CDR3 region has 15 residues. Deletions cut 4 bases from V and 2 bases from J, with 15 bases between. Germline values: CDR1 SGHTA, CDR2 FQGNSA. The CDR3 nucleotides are TGTGCCAGCAGCTCTCAACAGGGTAGGGCCTACGAGCAGTACTTC. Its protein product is CASSSQQGRAYEQYF.

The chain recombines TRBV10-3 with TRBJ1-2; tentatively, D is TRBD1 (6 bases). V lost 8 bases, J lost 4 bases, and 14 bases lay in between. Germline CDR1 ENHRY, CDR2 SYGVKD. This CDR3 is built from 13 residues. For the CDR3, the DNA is TGTGCCATCGGGCGGGGGCCTGGCTATGGCTACACCTTC. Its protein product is CAIGRGPGYGYTF.

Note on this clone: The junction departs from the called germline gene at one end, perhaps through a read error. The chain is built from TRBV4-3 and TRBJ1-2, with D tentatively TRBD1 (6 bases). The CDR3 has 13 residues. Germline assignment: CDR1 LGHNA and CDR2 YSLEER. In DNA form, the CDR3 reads TGCGCCAGTAGCCAAGATTGGGGGCCTGGCTACACCTTC. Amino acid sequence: CASSQDWGPGYTF.

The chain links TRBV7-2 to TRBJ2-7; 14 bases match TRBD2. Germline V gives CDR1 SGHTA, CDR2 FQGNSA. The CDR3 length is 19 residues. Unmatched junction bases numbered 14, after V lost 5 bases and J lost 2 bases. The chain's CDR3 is CASSLLATSGRARAYEQYF. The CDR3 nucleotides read TGTGCCAGCAGCCTTTTAGCGACTAGCGGGAGGGCCAGGGCCTACGAGCAGTACTTC.

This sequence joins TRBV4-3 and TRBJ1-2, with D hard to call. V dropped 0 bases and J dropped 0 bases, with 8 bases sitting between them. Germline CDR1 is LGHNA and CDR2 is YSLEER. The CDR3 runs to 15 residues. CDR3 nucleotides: TGCGCCAGCAGCCAAGATTTCCGTACTAACTATGGCTACACCTTC. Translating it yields CASSQDFRTNYGYTF.

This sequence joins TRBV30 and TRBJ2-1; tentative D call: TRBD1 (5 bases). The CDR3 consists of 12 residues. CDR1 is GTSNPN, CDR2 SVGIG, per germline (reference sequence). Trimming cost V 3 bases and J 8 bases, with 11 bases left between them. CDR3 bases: TGTGCCTGGAGCGAACCAGGGTATGAGCAGTTCTTC. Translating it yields CAWSEPGYEQFF. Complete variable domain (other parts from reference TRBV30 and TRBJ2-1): SQTIHQWPATLVQPVGSPLSLECTVEGTSNPNLYWYRQAAGRGLQLLFYSVGIGQISSEVPQNLSASRPQDRQFILSSKKLLLSDSGFYLCAWSEPGYEQFFGPGTRLTVL.

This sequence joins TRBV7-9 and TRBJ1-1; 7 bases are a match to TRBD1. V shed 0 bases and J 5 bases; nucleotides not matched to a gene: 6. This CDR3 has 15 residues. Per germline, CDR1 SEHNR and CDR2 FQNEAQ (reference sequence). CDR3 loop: CASSLARGGRTEAFF. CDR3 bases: TGTGCCAGCAGCTTAGCACGAGGGGGCAGGACTGAAGCTTTCTTT.

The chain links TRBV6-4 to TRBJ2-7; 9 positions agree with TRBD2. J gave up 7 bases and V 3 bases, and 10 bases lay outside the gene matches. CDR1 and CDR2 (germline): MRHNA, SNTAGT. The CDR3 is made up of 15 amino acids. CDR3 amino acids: CASSEDASGAGEQYF. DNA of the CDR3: TGTGCCAGCAGTGAAGATGCTAGCGGGGCCGGAGAGCAGTACTTC.

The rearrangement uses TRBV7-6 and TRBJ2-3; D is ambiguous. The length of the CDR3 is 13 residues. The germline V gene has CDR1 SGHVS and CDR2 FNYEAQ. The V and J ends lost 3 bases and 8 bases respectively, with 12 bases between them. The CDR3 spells CASSFDRGGTQYF. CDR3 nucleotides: TGTGCCAGCAGCTTCGATAGAGGCGGTACGCAGTATTTT.

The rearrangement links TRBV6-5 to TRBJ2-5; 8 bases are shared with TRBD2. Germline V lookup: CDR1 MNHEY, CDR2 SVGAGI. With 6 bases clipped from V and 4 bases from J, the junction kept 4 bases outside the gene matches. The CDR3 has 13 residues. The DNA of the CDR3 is TGTGCCAGCAGCAGACTAGCGAGAGAGACCCAGTACTTC. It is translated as CASSRLARETQYF.

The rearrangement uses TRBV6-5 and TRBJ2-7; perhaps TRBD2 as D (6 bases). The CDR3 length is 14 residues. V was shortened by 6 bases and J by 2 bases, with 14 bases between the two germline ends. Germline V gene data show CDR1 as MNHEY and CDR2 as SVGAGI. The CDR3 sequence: CASRPRTTAYEQYF. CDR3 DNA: TGTGCCAGCAGACCCCGGACTACGGCCTACGAGCAGTACTTC.

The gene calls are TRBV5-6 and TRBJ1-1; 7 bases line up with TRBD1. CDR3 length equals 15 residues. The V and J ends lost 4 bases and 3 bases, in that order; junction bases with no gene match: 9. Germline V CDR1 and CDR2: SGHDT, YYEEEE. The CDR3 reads CASSRSDRAYTEAFF. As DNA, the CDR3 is TGTGCCAGCAGCCGAAGCGACAGGGCTTACACTGAAGCTTTCTTT.

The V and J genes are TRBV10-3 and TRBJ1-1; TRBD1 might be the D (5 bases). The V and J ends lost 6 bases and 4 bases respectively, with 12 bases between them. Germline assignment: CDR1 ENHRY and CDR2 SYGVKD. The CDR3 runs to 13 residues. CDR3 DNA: TGTGCCATCAGGATAGGGGTGGGCACTGAAGCTTTCTTT. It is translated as CAIRIGVGTEAFF.

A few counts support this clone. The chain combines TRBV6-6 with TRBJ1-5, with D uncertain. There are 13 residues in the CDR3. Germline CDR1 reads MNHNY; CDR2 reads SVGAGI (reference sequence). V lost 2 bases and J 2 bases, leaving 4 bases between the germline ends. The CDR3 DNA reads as TGTGCCAGCAGTTACGTCGGCAATCAGCCCCAGCATTTT. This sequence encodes CASSYVGNQPQHF.

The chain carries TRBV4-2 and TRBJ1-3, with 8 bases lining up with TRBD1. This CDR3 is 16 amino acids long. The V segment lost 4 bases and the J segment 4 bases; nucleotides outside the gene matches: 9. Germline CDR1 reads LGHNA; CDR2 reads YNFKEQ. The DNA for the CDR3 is TGTGCCAGCAGCCCCCAACAGGGGGTGTGGGGAAACACCATATATTTT. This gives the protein CASSPQQGVWGNTIYF.

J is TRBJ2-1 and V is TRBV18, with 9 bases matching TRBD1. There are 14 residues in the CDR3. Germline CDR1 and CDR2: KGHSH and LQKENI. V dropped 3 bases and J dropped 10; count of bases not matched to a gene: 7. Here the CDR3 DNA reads TGTGCCAGCTCACCCCAACAGGGGGCAGGGGAGCAGTTCTTC. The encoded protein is CASSPQQGAGEQFF.

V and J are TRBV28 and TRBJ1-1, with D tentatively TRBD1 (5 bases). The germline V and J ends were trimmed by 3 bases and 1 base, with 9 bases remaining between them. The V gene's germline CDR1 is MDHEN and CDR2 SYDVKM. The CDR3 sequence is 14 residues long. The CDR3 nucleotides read TGTGCCAGCAGTTTTGGGGGGAGGAACACTGAAGCTTTCTTT. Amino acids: CASSFGGRNTEAFF. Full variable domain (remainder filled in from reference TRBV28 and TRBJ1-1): DVKVTQSSRYLVKRTGEKVFLECVQDMDHENMFWYRQDPGLGLRLIYFSYDVKMKEKGDIPEGYSVSREKKERFSLILESASTNQTSMYLCASSFGGRNTEAFFGQGTRLTVV.

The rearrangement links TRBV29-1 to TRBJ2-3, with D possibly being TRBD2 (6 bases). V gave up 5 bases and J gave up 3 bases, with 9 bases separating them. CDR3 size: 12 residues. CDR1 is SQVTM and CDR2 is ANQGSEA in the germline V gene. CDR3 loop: CSVLGGTDTQYF. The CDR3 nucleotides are TGCAGCGTTCTCGGAGGGACAGATACGCAGTATTTT.

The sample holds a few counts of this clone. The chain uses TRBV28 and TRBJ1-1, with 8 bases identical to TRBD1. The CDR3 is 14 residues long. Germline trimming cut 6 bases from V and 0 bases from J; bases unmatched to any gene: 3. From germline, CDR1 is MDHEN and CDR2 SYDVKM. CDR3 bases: TGTGCCAGCAGGCAGACAGGGGTGAACACTGAAGCTTTCTTT. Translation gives CASRQTGVNTEAFF. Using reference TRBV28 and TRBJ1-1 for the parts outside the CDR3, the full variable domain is DVKVTQSSRYLVKRTGEKVFLECVQDMDHENMFWYRQDPGLGLRLIYFSYDVKMKEKGDIPEGYSVSREKKERFSLILESASTNQTSMYLCASRQTGVNTEAFFGQGTRLTVV.

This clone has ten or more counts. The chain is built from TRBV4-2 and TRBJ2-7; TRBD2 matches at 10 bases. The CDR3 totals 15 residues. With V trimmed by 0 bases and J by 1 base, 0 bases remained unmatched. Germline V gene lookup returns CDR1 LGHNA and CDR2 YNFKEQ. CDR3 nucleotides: TGTGCCAGCAGCCAAGAGACTAGCGGGTCCTACGAGCAGTACTTC. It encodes CASSQETSGSYEQYF.

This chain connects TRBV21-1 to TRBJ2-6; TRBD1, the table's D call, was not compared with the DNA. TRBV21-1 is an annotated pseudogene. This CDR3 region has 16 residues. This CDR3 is CASSGRDNSGANVLTF. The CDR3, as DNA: TGTGCCAGCAGCGGCCGGGACAACTCTGGGGCCAACGTCCTGACTTTC.

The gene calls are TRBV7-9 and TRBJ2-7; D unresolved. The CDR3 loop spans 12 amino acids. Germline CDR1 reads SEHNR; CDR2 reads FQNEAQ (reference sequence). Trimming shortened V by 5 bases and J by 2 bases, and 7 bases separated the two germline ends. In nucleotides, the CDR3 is TGTGCCAGCAGCCTCAACACCTACGAGCAGTACTTC. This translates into CASSLNTYEQYF.

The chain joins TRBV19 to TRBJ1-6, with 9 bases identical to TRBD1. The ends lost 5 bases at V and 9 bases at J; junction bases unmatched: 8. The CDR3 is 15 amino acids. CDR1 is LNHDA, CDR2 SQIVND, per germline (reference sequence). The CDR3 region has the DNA TGTGCCAGTAGTGACCGGGACAGGGCTCTTTCACCCCTCCACTTT. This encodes CASSDRDRALSPLHF. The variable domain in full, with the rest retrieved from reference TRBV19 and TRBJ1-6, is DGGITQSPKYLFRKEGQNVTLSCEQNLNHDAMYWYRQDPGQGLRLIYYSQIVNDFQKGDIAEGYSVSREKKESFPLTVTSAQKNPTAFYLCASSDRDRALSPLHFGNGTRLTVT.

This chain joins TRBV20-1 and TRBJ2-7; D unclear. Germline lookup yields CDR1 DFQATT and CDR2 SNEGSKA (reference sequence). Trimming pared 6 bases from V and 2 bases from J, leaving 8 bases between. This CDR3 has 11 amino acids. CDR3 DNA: TGCAGTGCACTGAGCACCTACGAGCAGTACTTC. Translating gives CSALSTYEQYF.